This section outlines one TCR beta chain sequence together with its context. The specificity of this receptor is unknown. No much larger clone is present one base from it, and per-base qualities are unavailable. The record originates from a study of response to subunit inactivated influenza vaccine listed by TCRdb under 2018. With respect to the entire study: To follow how T cells responded to a trivalent subunit inactivated influenza vaccine, the researchers relied on deep quantitative profiling of the T cell receptor repertoire.

The library was prepared using RT-PCR. The sequencing machine was an Illumina HiSeq 2500. TCRdb handled the public reads itself, with Q25 trimming in fastp and clone calling in MiXCR, and kept productive beta chains. Entries are consolidated by CDR3 protein sequence, retaining the most common genes and DNA. This sample lists over 450,000 distinct CDR3 sequences; approximately 12% were detected once. The top ten clones comprise approximately 14% of the sample. This sample's time point label indicates: 40 to 45 days after influenza vaccine administration. Results and caveats for the whole study, not just this receptor: The authors proposed that each seasonal influenza vaccination may bring in only a limited number of new T cells.

The CDR3 starts with the cysteine, ends with the phenylalanine, and has 13 residues. The CDR3 DNA has 39 bases and is translated from base 1. V is trimmed back by 2 bases and J by 5 bases, and the junction contains 4 bases that no gene match accounts for. The germline V gene encodes CDR1 GTSNPN and CDR2 SVGIG (reference sequence). Sequencing was performed on PBMCs from blood, taken 45 days after vaccination. The receptor comes from a man between 45 and 60 years old who received an inactivated influenza vaccine. Donor details come from another sample of the same person, matched by shared clones. This chain is built from TRBV30 and TRBJ2-7; TRBD1 aligns with 9 central bases. The CDR3 reads as follows: CAWSRDRVNEQYF. Read as DNA, the sequence is TGTGCCTGGAGTCGGGACAGGGTTAACGAGCAGTACTTC.